The 23 T cell receptor beta chains in this list originate from one sample, sequenced in a study of blood T cell repertoires in COVID-19. The assay was immunoSEQ multiplex PCR, and TCRdb's table has in-frame clones only and misses some. The sample has about 270,000 clones; 75% to 90% are singletons. The sequencing sample was made of PBMCs or T cells enriched from blood (not recorded which). The receptors come from a woman in her twenties or thirties with acute COVID-19.

The chain couples TRBV10-3 to TRBJ2-5; TRBD2 agrees at 9 bases. V shed 3 bases and J 1 base; nucleotides not matched to a gene: 6. Germline V lookup: CDR1 ENHRY, CDR2 SYGVKD. CDR3 length equals 16 residues. Written as DNA, the CDR3 is TGTGCCATCAGTGACGTAGCGGGAGTCCTCCAAGAGACCCAGTACTTC. Encoded protein: CAISDVAGVLQETQYF.

The rearrangement joins TRBV19 to TRBJ2-1; TRBD2 agrees at 7 bases. V gave up 6 bases and J gave up 2 bases; unmatched junction bases: 7. From germline, CDR1 is LNHDA and CDR2 SQIVND (reference sequence). There are 15 residues in the CDR3. The CDR3 loop is CASSDSGRTYNEQFF. Here the CDR3 DNA reads TGTGCCAGTAGCGATAGCGGGCGGACCTACAATGAGCAGTTCTTC.

This clone was recorded only once. This sequence joins TRBV11-2 and TRBJ2-7, with TRBD2 matching over 13 bases. The trim removed 2 bases at V and 0 bases at J, leaving 4 bases unmatched. This CDR3 contains 17 residues. Germline V lookup: CDR1 SGHAT, CDR2 FQNNGV. The CDR3 protein is CASSLQTSGRFSYEQYF. CDR3 DNA: TGTGCCAGCAGCTTACAGACTAGCGGGAGGTTCTCCTACGAGCAGTACTTC.

The gene calls are TRBV7-9 and TRBJ2-7; TRBD1 might be the D (5 bases). V dropped 1 base and J dropped 0 bases, with 7 bases sitting between them. Looked up from germline, CDR1 is SEHNR and CDR2 is FQNEAQ (reference sequence). The CDR3 is 14 amino acids. CDR3 in amino acids: CASSLVGASYEQYF. The CDR3 DNA follows: TGTGCCAGCAGCTTAGTAGGGGCCTCCTACGAGCAGTACTTC.

The rearrangement joins TRBV5-1 to TRBJ1-2, with D unclear. Germline assignment: CDR1 SGHRS and CDR2 YFSETQ. Trimming removed 2 bases from V and 4 bases from J, with 15 bases in between. The CDR3 has 15 amino acids. The CDR3 sequence is CASSLGAEATYGYTF. CDR3 nucleotide sequence: TGCGCCAGCAGCTTAGGAGCAGAAGCGACCTATGGCTACACCTTC. Looking up the rest from reference TRBV5-1 and TRBJ1-2 gives the full variable domain: KAGVTQTPRYLIKTRGQQVTLSCSPISGHRSVSWYQQTPGQGLQFLFEYFSETQRNKGNFPGRFSGRQFSNSRSEMNVSTLELGDSALYLCASSLGAEATYGYTFGSGTRLTVV.

The V and J genes are TRBV28 and TRBJ1-4; tentative D call: TRBD1 (5 bases). Trimming shortened V by 7 bases and J by 0 bases, and 9 bases separated the two germline ends. Germline V gene data show CDR1 as MDHEN and CDR2 as SYDVKM. The length of the CDR3 is 14 residues. This CDR3 reads CASTPTATNEKLFF. The DNA of the CDR3 is TGTGCCAGCACCCCGACAGCAACTAATGAAAAACTGTTTTTT.

The rearrangement links TRBV28 to TRBJ2-1, with a tentative D call TRBD2 (6 bases). V shed 4 bases and J shed 2 bases, with 15 bases lying between them. The CDR3 loop spans 16 amino acids. Germline V gene data show CDR1 as MDHEN and CDR2 as SYDVKM. The CDR3 sequence: CASSSELANPYNEQFF. The CDR3 coding sequence is TGTGCCAGCAGTTCCGAGCTAGCGAACCCCTACAATGAGCAGTTCTTC.

The rearrangement joins TRBV11-1 to TRBJ2-1, with D tentatively TRBD2 (6 bases). The CDR3 has 14 amino acids. The ends were cut back, 4 bases at V and 5 bases at J, with 12 bases in the middle. Germline V gives CDR1 SGHAT, CDR2 FQDESV (reference sequence). The chain's CDR3 is CASSWSGQDNEQFF. The CDR3 DNA follows: TGTGCCAGCAGCTGGAGCGGGCAGGACAATGAGCAGTTCTTC.

In this sample, this clone turned up a few times. This chain links TRBV5-1 with TRBJ2-4; 13 nucleotides line up with TRBD2. With 4 bases clipped from V and 0 bases from J, the junction kept 1 base outside the gene matches. CDR1 and CDR2 (germline): SGHRS, YFSETQ. The CDR3 totals 16 residues. CDR3 region: CASSGTSGVAKNIQYF. The CDR3, as DNA: TGCGCCAGCAGCGGGACTAGCGGGGTAGCCAAAAACATTCAGTACTTC. The full variable domain, with the rest looked up from reference TRBV5-1 and TRBJ2-4, is KAGVTQTPRYLIKTRGQQVTLSCSPISGHRSVSWYQQTPGQGLQFLFEYFSETQRNKGNFPGRFSGRQFSNSRSEMNVSTLELGDSALYLCASSGTSGVAKNIQYFGAGTRLSVL.

V gene TRBV7-2 combines with J gene TRBJ2-1; possible D gene TRBD2, 5 bases. The CDR3 consists of 16 residues. V was cut by 5 bases and J by 6 bases, with 20 bases left in between. CDR1 is SGHTA and CDR2 is FQGNSA in the germline V gene. CDR3 sequence reads: CASSSAPGWTANEQFF. The CDR3 coding sequence is TGTGCCAGCAGCAGCGCCCCGGGTTGGACTGCCAATGAGCAGTTCTTC.

The CDR3 region has the DNA TGTGCCAGCAGCTTGGGAAGGGGATTGGTCGGGGAGCTGTTTTTT. Protein product: CASSLGRGLVGELFF. The chain has TRBV5-8 and TRBJ2-2, with D possibly matching TRBD1 (5 bases). V lost 0 bases and J lost 7, with 13 bases in between. This CDR3 spans 15 amino acids. Germline V CDR1 and CDR2: SGHTS, YDEGEE.

The chain recombines TRBV21-1 with TRBJ2-3; TRBD1 is taken as the D call from the table, unchecked against the DNA. TRBV21-1 is tagged as a pseudogene. This CDR3 has 15 residues. The CDR3 reads CASSGGTETTDTQYF. DNA of the CDR3: TGTGCCAGCAGCGGGGGGACAGAAACCACAGATACGCAGTATTTT.

The gene calls are TRBV5-6 and TRBJ2-1; 12 bases are shared with TRBD2. The CDR3 is 17 residues long. Losses at the gene ends were 5 bases for V and 3 bases for J; bases not matched to a gene: 9. Germline CDR1 SGHDT, CDR2 YYEEEE. CDR3 nucleotides: TGTGCCAGCAGTGACACCGGGACTAGCGGGCTCTACAATGAGCAGTTCTTC. Translation: CASSDTGTSGLYNEQFF.

The V gene is TRBV7-8, the J gene TRBJ2-3; tentative D call: TRBD2 (6 bases). Germline CDR1 and CDR2: SGHVS and FQNEAQ. CDR3 length equals 15 residues. The V end lost 1 base, the J end lost 4 bases, and 12 bases lay between the germline ends. CDR3 DNA sequence: TGTGCCAGCAGCTTAGGGACTATAGGCGCAGATACGCAGTATTTT. Protein product: CASSLGTIGADTQYF.

V gene TRBV7-3 combines with J gene TRBJ2-1; maybe TRBD2 (6 bases). Trimming pared 6 bases from V and 5 bases from J, leaving 14 bases between. The CDR3 has 14 amino acids. Germline V gives CDR1 SGHTA, CDR2 FQGTGA. The CDR3: CASRVGGDHNEQFF. The CDR3 nucleotides are TGTGCCAGCAGGGTCGGGGGAGATCACAATGAGCAGTTCTTC. Combining the CDR3 with reference TRBV7-3 and TRBJ2-1 gives the whole variable domain GAGVSQTPSNKVTEKGKYVELRCDPISGHTALYWYRQSLGQGPEFLIYFQGTGAADDSGLPNDRFFAVRPEGSVSTLKIQRTERGDSAVYLCASRVGGDHNEQFFGPGTRLTVL.

The gene calls are TRBV20-1 and TRBJ2-1; 8 bases line up with TRBD2. J was trimmed by 7 bases and V by 3 bases; bases with no gene match: 14. Germline CDR1 reads DFQATT; CDR2 reads SNEGSKA (reference sequence). This CDR3 region has 16 residues. In DNA form, the CDR3 reads TGCAGTGCTAGTAGAGAGAGGACTAGCTTATCGAATGAGCAGTTCTTC. Amino acid sequence: CSASRERTSLSNEQFF.

This rearrangement joins TRBV27 to TRBJ1-5; D call uncertain. The CDR3 consists of 17 residues. V was pared by 2 bases and J by 1 base, with 15 bases between. The germline CDR1 and CDR2 sequences are MNHEY and SMNVEV (reference sequence). CDR3 sequence reads: CASSLQAGERSNQPQHF. The DNA of the CDR3 is TGTGCCAGCAGTTTACAGGCCGGGGAAAGGAGCAATCAGCCCCAGCATTTT.

This rearrangement joins TRBV19 to TRBJ1-1, with TRBD1 as a possible D gene (6 bases). The length of the CDR3 is 14 residues. The ends were cut back, 5 bases at V and 4 bases at J, with 14 bases in the middle. Germline CDR1 and CDR2: LNHDA and SQIVND (reference sequence). CDR3 bases: TGTGCCAGTAGTCCCAGTCAGGGGATCACTGAAGCTTTCTTT. This codes for CASSPSQGITEAFF.

The chain carries TRBV3-1 (or the pseudogene TRBV3-2) and TRBJ2-7, with D uncertain. Germline values: CDR1 LGHDT, CDR2 YNNKEL (reference sequence). There are 14 residues in the CDR3. Trimming removed 7 bases from V and 2 bases from J, with 15 bases in between. This chain's CDR3 is CASTPGLSTYEQYF. The CDR3 DNA reads TGTGCCAGCACCCCTGGGCTATCCACCTACGAGCAGTACTTC.

The chain couples TRBV19 to TRBJ1-3; 8 bases agree with TRBD1. The CDR3 is made up of 17 amino acids. V lost 5 bases to trimming and J lost 1 base; unmatched junction nucleotides: 10. CDR1 and CDR2 from the germline V gene are LNHDA and SQIVND (reference sequence). The CDR3 loop reads CASSPRTGQISGNTIYF. Here the CDR3 DNA reads TGTGCCAGTAGTCCCCGGACAGGGCAGATTTCTGGAAACACCATATATTTT.

This clone was seen a few times. V usage is TRBV6-5 and J usage is TRBJ1-1; 9 nucleotides line up with TRBD1. This CDR3 has 15 residues. The V and J ends lost 5 bases and 0 bases, in that order; junction bases with no gene match: 4. CDR1 and CDR2 (germline): MNHEY, SVGAGI. The CDR3 region is CASSQDRGMNTEAFF. For the CDR3, the DNA is TGTGCCAGCAGTCAGGACAGGGGAATGAACACTGAAGCTTTCTTT.

The chain joins TRBV29-1 to TRBJ2-3; a weak D match, TRBD2 (6 bases). V shed 5 bases and J shed 2 bases, with 14 bases lying between them. CDR1 and CDR2 from the germline V gene are SQVTM and ANQGSEA. The CDR3 is 14 amino acids. The DNA for the CDR3 is TGCAGCGTTTGGGTAGGACTAAACACAGATACGCAGTATTTT. Protein: CSVWVGLNTDTQYF.

The rearrangement links TRBV7-3 to TRBJ2-2, with D possibly matching TRBD1 (6 bases). V gave up 5 bases and J gave up 2 bases, with 15 bases separating them. This CDR3 has 16 residues. Germline CDR1 and CDR2: SGHTA and FQGTGA. CDR3 residues: CASSHGGQRNTGELFF. CDR3 DNA sequence: TGTGCCAGCAGCCACGGCGGACAGAGAAACACCGGGGAGCTGTTTTTT. Filled out from reference TRBV7-3 and TRBJ2-2, the complete variable domain reads GAGVSQTPSNKVTEKGKYVELRCDPISGHTALYWYRQSLGQGPEFLIYFQGTGAADDSGLPNDRFFAVRPEGSVSTLKIQRTERGDSAVYLCASSHGGQRNTGELFFGEGSRLTVL.